What follows describes a single T cell receptor beta chain. The data originate from a study of cytomegalovirus exposure and HLA in healthy donors. The ends lost 4 bases at V and 5 bases at J; junction bases unmatched: 3. The CDR3 is 14 residues long. Germline lookup yields CDR1 SGHRS and CDR2 YFSETQ. Repertoires were generated with immunoSEQ multiplex PCR, while TCRdb's copy carries only in-frame clones and drops some. The sample lists a few hundred thousand clones, 70% to 90% occurring once. The gene calls are TRBV5-1 and TRBJ1-4; 9 nucleotides align to TRBD1. Sequencing input: PBMCs. This sequence originates from a young woman in good health and CMV-seronegative. The CDR3 loop is CASSSGQGNEKLFF. CDR3 in DNA: TGCGCCAGCAGCAGCGGACAGGGGAATGAAAAACTGTTTTTT.